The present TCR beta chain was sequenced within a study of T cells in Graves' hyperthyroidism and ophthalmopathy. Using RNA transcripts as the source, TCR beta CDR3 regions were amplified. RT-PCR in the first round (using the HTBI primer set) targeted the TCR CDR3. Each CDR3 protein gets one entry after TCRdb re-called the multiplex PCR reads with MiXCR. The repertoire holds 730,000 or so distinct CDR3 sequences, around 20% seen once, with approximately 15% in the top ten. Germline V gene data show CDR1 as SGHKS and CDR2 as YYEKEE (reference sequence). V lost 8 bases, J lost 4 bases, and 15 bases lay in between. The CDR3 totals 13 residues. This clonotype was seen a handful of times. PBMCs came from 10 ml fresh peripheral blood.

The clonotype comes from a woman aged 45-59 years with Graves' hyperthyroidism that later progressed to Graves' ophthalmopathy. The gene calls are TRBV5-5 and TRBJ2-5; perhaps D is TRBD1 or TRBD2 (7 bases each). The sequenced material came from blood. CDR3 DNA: TGTGCCAGTTCGACAGGGAGGGGAGAGACCCAGTACTTC. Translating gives CASSTGRGETQYF.